A selection of T cell receptor beta chains follows, all from one sample in a study of cytomegalovirus exposure and HLA in healthy donors. Produced via immunoSEQ multiplex PCR; TCRdb's table is partial and in-frame only. Of about 200,000 clones in the sample, about four fifths were seen once. The specimen sequenced was PBMCs. The receptors come from a woman aged 18 to 35 in good health and CMV-seronegative. CDR3s include the opening cysteine and the closing phenylalanine or tryptophan. D genes are given only for firm matches. Clone size appears in some rows only: once, few, many, or a class for an expanded clone.

V gene	CDR3 length	clone size	D gene	J gene	CDR3 protein	CDR3 DNA
TRBV7-8	19	.	TRBD2	TRBJ2-3	CASSQFEPGSGRNTDTQYF	TGTGCCAGCAGCCAATTCGAGCCAGGGAGCGGGAGGAACACAGATACGCAGTATTTT
TRBV7-9	14	.	.	TRBJ2-1	CSSSLGAGINEQFF	TGTTCCAGCAGCTTAGGGGCAGGGATCAATGAGCAGTTCTTC
TRBV5-1	15	.	TRBD2	TRBJ2-3	CASSLSSGSADTQYF	TGCGCCAGCAGCTTGAGTAGCGGGAGTGCAGATACGCAGTATTTT
TRBV5-5	14	once	TRBD2	TRBJ2-1	CASSLVAGYNEQFF	TGTGCCAGCAGCTTGGTAGCGGGTTACAATGAGCAGTTCTTC
TRBV9	15	.	.	TRBJ1-4	CASSVSLGEGEKLFF	TGTGCCAGCAGCGTCAGCCTCGGGGAAGGGGAAAAACTGTTTTTT
TRBV2	14	.	.	TRBJ2-2	CASTGLPSTGELFF	TGTGCCAGCACGGGACTCCCTTCTACCGGGGAGCTGTTTTTT
TRBV28	11	.	.	TRBJ1-2	CASSLNYGYTF	TGTGCCAGCAGTCTCAACTATGGCTACACCTTC
TRBV7-2	14	.	.	TRBJ2-5	CASSGTGGIVGQYF	TGTGCCAGCAGCGGCACCGGGGGAATTGTAGGCCAGTACTTC
TRBV5-1	13	.	.	TRBJ1-4	CASRYDSAEKLFF	TGCGCCAGCAGATACGACAGCGCTGAAAAACTGTTTTTT
TRBV7-8	14	.	TRBD1	TRBJ1-2	CASSLNRGLYGYTF	TGTGCCAGCAGCTTGAACAGGGGGCTCTATGGCTACACCTTC
TRBV5-6	16	.	.	TRBJ2-5	CASSLSPGGTSETQHF	TGTGCCAGCAGCTTGAGTCCAGGGGGGACTTCGGAGACCCAGCACTTC
TRBV27	15	.	.	TRBJ2-2	CASSLWAGGTGELFF	TGTGCCAGCAGTTTATGGGCCGGTGGCACCGGGGAGCTGTTTTTT
TRBV7-2	15	.	.	TRBJ1-5	CASSNGKGGNQPQHF	TGTGCCAGCAGTAATGGCAAGGGGGGCAATCAGCCCCAGCATTTT
TRBV18	16	.	TRBD1	TRBJ2-7	CASSPLVGQAEYEQYF	TGTGCCAGCTCACCACTCGTAGGACAGGCTGAGTACGAGCAGTACTTC
TRBV9	14	.	.	TRBJ2-1	CASSVGVSGNEQFF	TGTGCCAGCAGCGTAGGGGTTTCGGGAAATGAGCAGTTCTTC
TRBV6-1	15	.	TRBD1	TRBJ1-2	CASSGNRGLNYGYTF	TGTGCCAGCAGTGGGAACAGGGGGCTAAATTATGGCTACACCTTC
TRBV2	15	.	TRBD1	TRBJ1-1	CASSEGMDRITEAFF	TGTGCCAGCAGTGAAGGGATGGACAGGATAACTGAAGCTTTCTTT
TRBV11-3	15	.	.	TRBJ1-1	CASSSGGSMNTEAFF	TGTGCCAGCAGCTCTGGGGGGTCCATGAACACTGAAGCTTTCTTT
TRBV10-3	15	.	TRBD2	TRBJ2-7	CAISGEGLAGGEQYF	TGTGCCATCAGCGGCGAGGGACTAGCGGGGGGGGAGCAGTACTTC
TRBV7-8	15	.	.	TRBJ2-7	CASSLALVPPYEQYF	TGTGCCAGCAGCTTAGCCCTAGTACCCCCCTACGAGCAGTACTTC
TRBV15	14	.	.	TRBJ1-4	CATSGIEGSEKLFF	TGTGCCACCAGCGGTATTGAGGGCTCGGAAAAACTGTTTTTT
TRBV2	15	.	TRBD1	TRBJ2-4	CASGQGLGVKNIQYF	TGTGCCAGCGGACAGGGGTTAGGGGTCAAAAACATTCAGTACTTC
TRBV14	13	medium-sized	.	TRBJ2-7	CASSPSTLVEQYF	TGTGCCAGCTCTCCCAGCACCCTAGTCGAGCAGTACTTC
TRBV5-1	17	.	.	TRBJ2-1	CASSWPPDSFSYNEQFF	TGCGCCAGCAGCTGGCCCCCGGACAGTTTCTCCTACAATGAGCAGTTCTTC
TRBV5-6	14	.	TRBD2	TRBJ2-2	CASGGLAGAGELFF	TGTGCCAGCGGGGGACTAGCGGGAGCTGGGGAGCTGTTTTTT
TRBV7-2	11	.	.	TRBJ1-6	CASSSFGALHF	TGTGCCAGCAGCTCCTTCGGAGCCCTCCACTTT
TRBV2	14	few	.	TRBJ1-4	CASSEALRGEKLFF	TGTGCCAGCAGTGAAGCGCTTCGAGGGGAAAAACTGTTTTTT
TRBV6-1	13	.	.	TRBJ2-7	CASSEGGSYEQYF	TGTGCCAGCAGTGAAGGCGGTTCCTACGAGCAGTACTTC
TRBV18	19	.	TRBD2	TRBJ2-1	CASSPPPYRTSGFNNEQFF	TGTGCCAGCTCACCACCGCCTTACAGGACTAGCGGGTTTAACAATGAGCAGTTCTTC
TRBV2	15	.	TRBD1	TRBJ2-7	CASSERGDRVYEQYF	TGTGCCAGCAGTGAAAGGGGGGACAGGGTATACGAGCAGTACTTC
TRBV5-1	14	.	.	TRBJ1-3	CASSFGGSGNTIYF	TGCGCCAGCAGCTTCGGGGGAAGTGGAAACACCATATATTTT
TRBV30	14	.	.	TRBJ1-1	CAWISVLMNTEAFF	TGTGCCTGGATTTCGGTCCTCATGAACACTGAAGCTTTCTTT
TRBV19	17	.	.	TRBJ2-5	CASSGPSSGPLQETQYF	TGTGCCAGTAGTGGCCCCTCAAGCGGGCCCCTCCAAGAGACCCAGTACTTC
TRBV29-1	14	.	.	TRBJ1-1	CSVDQGGVNTEAFF	TGCAGCGTTGACCAAGGGGGGGTGAACACTGAAGCTTTCTTT
TRBV7-2	16	.	TRBD1	TRBJ1-6	CASSAAQGAGHSPLHF	TGTGCCAGCAGCGCAGCTCAGGGGGCCGGGCATTCACCCCTCCACTTT
TRBV18	15	.	TRBD2	TRBJ2-3	CASSPPTSSADTQYF	TGTGCCAGCTCACCACCGACTAGCAGCGCAGATACGCAGTATTTT
TRBV7-9	18	.	TRBD2	TRBJ2-1	CASTTGLAGGTSYNEQFF	TGTGCCAGCACCACCGGACTAGCGGGAGGTACCTCCTACAATGAGCAGTTCTTC
TRBV19	17	.	.	TRBJ1-6	CASSQGQDSYYNSPLHF	TGTGCCAGTAGTCAAGGCCAAGACAGCTACTATAATTCACCCCTCCACTTT
TRBV5-8	13	.	.	TRBJ2-5	CASSLAGRETQYF	TGTGCCAGCAGCTTGGCAGGGCGGGAGACCCAGTACTTC
TRBV7-9	15	.	.	TRBJ2-2	CASSRPGGPTGELFF	TGTGCCAGCAGCCGTCCCGGCGGTCCAACCGGGGAGCTGTTTTTT
TRBV6-1	14	.	.	TRBJ1-1	CASSREGRTTEAFF	TGTGCCAGCAGCAGGGAGGGGCGCACCACTGAAGCTTTCTTT
TRBV12-5	13	few	.	TRBJ2-1	CASGLGRNNEQFF	TGTGCTAGTGGTTTGGGGAGGAACAATGAGCAGTTCTTC
TRBV6-1	15	few	.	TRBJ1-3	CASSEDTLGGNTIYF	TGTGCCAGCAGTGAGGACACCCTTGGGGGAAACACCATATATTTT
TRBV10-1	12	.	.	TRBJ1-1	CASSAGRTEAFF	TGCGCCAGCAGTGCCGGGAGGACTGAAGCTTTCTTT
TRBV27	15	once	TRBD1	TRBJ2-7	CASSSPTGGKDEQYF	TGTGCCAGCAGTTCACCGACAGGGGGCAAGGACGAGCAGTACTTC
TRBV5-6	15	few	TRBD1	TRBJ2-7	CASSLVGTGGYEQYF	TGTGCCAGCAGCTTGGTTGGGACAGGGGGCTACGAGCAGTACTTC
TRBV27	12	.	TRBD1	TRBJ1-1	CASRTTGGPAFF	TGTGCCAGCAGGACTACAGGGGGCCCGGCTTTCTTT
TRBV4-3	16	.	.	TRBJ1-1	CASSQDYTPSNTEAFF	TGCGCCAGCAGCCAAGATTATACCCCGAGCAACACTGAAGCTTTCTTT
TRBV7-9	16	.	TRBD2	TRBJ2-7	CASSLGLAGVGYEQYF	TGTGCCAGCAGCTTGGGGTTGGCGGGAGTAGGGTACGAGCAGTACTTC
TRBV14	18	.	.	TRBJ2-7	CASSQDHSSSAFSYEQYF	TGTGCCAGCAGCCAAGATCATAGCAGCTCCGCCTTCTCCTACGAGCAGTACTTC
TRBV5-1	16	.	TRBD2	TRBJ2-5	CASSSQGLAGQETQYF	TGCGCCAGCAGCTCCCAGGGGCTAGCGGGGCAAGAGACCCAGTACTTC
TRBV4-3	15	.	.	TRBJ1-1	CASSHSSRVNTEAFF	TGCGCCAGCAGCCATAGCTCCAGGGTGAACACTGAAGCTTTCTTT